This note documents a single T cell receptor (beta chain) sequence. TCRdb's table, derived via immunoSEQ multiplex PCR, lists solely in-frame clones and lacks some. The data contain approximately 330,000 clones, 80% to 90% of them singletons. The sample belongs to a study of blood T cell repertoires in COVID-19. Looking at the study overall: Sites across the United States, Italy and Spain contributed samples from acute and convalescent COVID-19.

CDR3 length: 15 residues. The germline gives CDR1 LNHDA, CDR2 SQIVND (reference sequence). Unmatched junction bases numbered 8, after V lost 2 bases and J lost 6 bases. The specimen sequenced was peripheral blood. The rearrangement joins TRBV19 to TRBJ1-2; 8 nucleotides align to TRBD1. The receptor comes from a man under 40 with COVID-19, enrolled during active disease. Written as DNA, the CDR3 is TGTGCCAGTAGTATAATGGGGCAGGGGGCGAATGGCTACACCTTC. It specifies CASSIMGQGANGYTF.